These 17 T cell receptor beta chains originate from one sample sequenced in a study of memory CD4+ T cells and cytomegalovirus serostatus. Generated by immunoSEQ multiplex PCR, the TCRdb table keeps only in-frame clones and is missing some. Of around 60,000 clones in the sample, roughly three quarters were seen once. The sort gate was single viable CD3+CD4+CD8-CD45RO+ cells for memory CD4+ T cells. The sample comprised memory CD4+ T cells from blood. Receptor source: an adult in good health and CMV-seronegative.

The chain recombines TRBV18 with TRBJ2-2; 11 bases align to TRBD2. The CDR3 runs to 20 residues. V dropped 5 bases and J dropped 5; count of bases not matched to a gene: 19. Germline lookup yields CDR1 KGHSH and CDR2 LQKENI. The CDR3 DNA reads as TGTGCCAGCTCAGCCCGGGGACTTAACCTAGCGGGAGGCTTGACCGGGGAGCTGTTTTTT. Protein sequence: CASSARGLNLAGGLTGELFF.

This chain joins TRBV6-5 and TRBJ2-7; D possibly uses TRBD1 or TRBD2 (5 bases each). V was trimmed by 0 bases and J by 1 base, leaving 10 bases between them. The CDR3 length is 15 residues. The germline gives CDR1 MNHEY, CDR2 SVGAGI. CDR3 in DNA: TGTGCCAGCAGTTACTCAAGGGGAGCGTCCTACGAGCAGTACTTC. As protein: CASSYSRGASYEQYF.

This clone was detected only once. The gene calls are TRBV5-1 and TRBJ2-3; 14 positions agree with TRBD2. Trimming took 5 bases from V and 4 from J; bases not matched to a gene: 3. Germline CDR1 and CDR2: SGHRS and YFSETQ. The CDR3 extends over 15 amino acids. DNA of the CDR3: TGCGCCAGCAGACCGGGACTAGCGGGGGCAGATACGCAGTATTTT. Its translation: CASRPGLAGADTQYF. The variable domain in full, with the rest retrieved from reference TRBV5-1 and TRBJ2-3, is KAGVTQTPRYLIKTRGQQVTLSCSPISGHRSVSWYQQTPGQGLQFLFEYFSETQRNKGNFPGRFSGRQFSNSRSEMNVSTLELGDSALYLCASRPGLAGADTQYFGPGTRLTVL.

V usage is TRBV29-1 and J usage is TRBJ2-3; 9 positions agree with TRBD1. The CDR3 is 14 amino acids. The V and J ends lost 4 bases and 3 bases, in that order; junction bases with no gene match: 5. Germline V gives CDR1 SQVTM, CDR2 ANQGSEA. The CDR3 protein is CSVATGGWTDTQYF. CDR3 nucleotides: TGCAGCGTTGCAACAGGGGGCTGGACAGATACGCAGTATTTT.

The CDR3 DNA is TGTGCCACCAGCAGAGATTCCAGGGGATGGTATGGCTACACCTTC. Amino acid sequence: CATSRDSRGWYGYTF. V usage is TRBV15 and J usage is TRBJ1-2; tentative D call: TRBD1 (6 bases). Germline lookup yields CDR1 LNHNV and CDR2 YYDKDF (reference sequence). Trimming removed 0 bases at V and 5 bases at J, with 13 bases between. The CDR3 is 15 amino acids.

The chain recombines TRBV19 with TRBJ1-5; no clear D gene. The CDR3 sequence is 14 residues long. V dropped 6 bases and J dropped 2 bases, with 11 bases sitting between them. CDR1 and CDR2 (germline): LNHDA, SQIVND (reference sequence). The CDR3 DNA follows: TGTGCCAGTAGCCCGACGGGAGGCAATCAGCCCCAGCATTTT. This gives the protein CASSPTGGNQPQHF.

The gene calls are TRBV7-9 and TRBJ2-7; 9 nucleotides align to TRBD2. Germline CDR1 is SEHNR and CDR2 is FQNEAQ (reference sequence). V gave up 2 bases and J gave up 5 bases; unmatched junction bases: 4. The CDR3 is 14 residues long. The CDR3 spells CASSLRTSEDEQYF. DNA for the CDR3: TGTGCCAGCAGCTTACGGACTAGCGAGGACGAGCAGTACTTC.

This sequence joins TRBV7-3 and TRBJ2-2; D gene unclear. The germline gives CDR1 SGHTA, CDR2 FQGTGA. This CDR3 is 13 amino acids long. V was cut by 5 bases and J by 7 bases, with 11 bases left in between. The DNA for the CDR3 is TGTGCCAGCAGCCCGGCTTTACACGGGGAGCTGTTTTTT. It specifies CASSPALHGELFF.

This clone was counted a single time. The rearrangement links TRBV5-4 to TRBJ2-5; D tentatively fits TRBD1 or TRBD2 (5 bases each). With 3 bases removed from V and 2 bases from J, the gap between germline ends came to 11 bases. CDR3 length: 14 residues. Germline V CDR1 and CDR2: SGHNT, YYREEE (reference sequence). CDR3 DNA sequence: TGTGCCAGCAGCTCTGGGACGGCTCAAGAGACCCAGTACTTC. The encoded protein is CASSSGTAQETQYF.

This chain connects TRBV5-1 to TRBJ2-5; D may be TRBD1 or TRBD2 (6 bases each). The V end was cut by 6 bases, the J end by 4 bases, with 19 bases between. The CDR3 runs 15 residues. Germline CDR1 and CDR2: SGHRS and YFSETQ. The CDR3 DNA reads as TGCGCCAGCATGGGCGGGCACGGGGGCCCAGAGACCCAGTACTTC. The encoded protein is CASMGGHGGPETQYF.

V gene TRBV7-3 combines with J gene TRBJ1-1; tentative D call: TRBD1 (5 bases). CDR1 and CDR2 from the germline V gene are SGHTA and FQGTGA. Trimming removed 5 bases at V and 6 bases at J, with 13 bases between. The CDR3 totals 13 residues. CDR3 in amino acids: CASSPQGVAEAFF. The CDR3 DNA sequence: TGTGCCAGCAGCCCGCAGGGTGTGGCTGAAGCTTTCTTT.

The chain employs TRBV5-1 and TRBJ1-2, with 7 bases matching TRBD1. The CDR3 runs to 14 residues. The trim removed 4 bases at V and 5 bases at J, leaving 8 bases unmatched. CDR1 is SGHRS, CDR2 YFSETQ, per germline. The CDR3 here is CASSPPRQGYGYTF. For the CDR3, the DNA is TGCGCCAGCAGCCCCCCTAGACAGGGTTATGGCTACACCTTC.

This chain links TRBV27 with TRBJ2-7; perhaps TRBD2 as D (5 bases). The CDR3 has 14 residues. CDR1 and CDR2 (germline): MNHEY, SMNVEV (reference sequence). The V end was cut by 3 bases, the J end by 2 bases, with 11 bases between. The CDR3 is CASSLGAVTYEQYF. The CDR3 region has the DNA TGTGCCAGCAGTTTGGGAGCCGTAACCTACGAGCAGTACTTC.

The rearrangement uses TRBV5-1 and TRBJ1-2; D is possibly TRBD1 (6 bases). Germline V gives CDR1 SGHRS, CDR2 YFSETQ. V was clipped by 5 bases and J by 2 bases, with 19 bases between them. This CDR3 has 16 amino acids. For the CDR3, the DNA is TGCGCCAGCAGGTATACAGGGACACCGCTGAACTATGGCTACACCTTC. It translates to CASRYTGTPLNYGYTF.

This chain uses TRBV5-4 with TRBJ2-7; TRBD2 matches at 9 bases. Trimming cost V 1 base and J 2 bases; bases outside gene matches: 4. Per germline, CDR1 SGHNT and CDR2 YYREEE (reference sequence). CDR3 length equals 15 residues. The CDR3: CASSLSLAGTYEQYF. The CDR3 nucleotides read TGTGCCAGCAGCTTGTCTCTAGCGGGGACCTACGAGCAGTACTTC.

V and J are TRBV5-1 and TRBJ1-1; D not resolved. V lost 0 bases to trimming and J lost 4 bases, with 10 bases between them. From germline, CDR1 is SGHRS and CDR2 YFSETQ. This CDR3 has 14 amino acids. In DNA form, the CDR3 reads TGCGCCAGCAGCTTGGACCCGGGCGGCACTGAAGCTTTCTTT. It is translated as CASSLDPGGTEAFF.

This clone was detected only a few times. The V call is TRBV4-3, the J call TRBJ2-2; D is perhaps TRBD1 or TRBD2 (5 bases each). CDR3 size: 15 residues. Deletions cut 0 bases from V and 5 bases from J, with 10 bases between. Germline values: CDR1 LGHNA, CDR2 YSLEER. Here the CDR3 DNA reads TGCGCCAGCAGCCAAGAGCTGGGGGAGACCGGGGAGCTGTTTTTT. Residues: CASSQELGETGELFF.